The clone carrying this T cell receptor beta chain occurred a few times. Its antigen is undetermined. Germline CDR1 SGDLS, CDR2 YYNGEE. The CDR3 sequence is 14 residues long. V gave up 3 bases and J gave up 0 bases, with 7 bases separating them. Repertoires were generated with immunoSEQ multiplex PCR, while TCRdb's copy carries only in-frame clones and drops some. The profile shows about 75,000 clones, around four fifths of them singletons. The entry originates in a study of T cell clones after liver transplantation. Whole-study results and caveats: Donor-reactive sequences fell more than third party-reactive ones, suggesting partial deletion.

The specimen comprised CD4+ T cells from blood, sampled about 50 months after liver transplant. The chain carries TRBV9 and TRBJ1-3; no definite D call. This sequence originates from a human patient who received a liver transplant. Some T cells may be the graft donor's. CDR3 nucleotides: TGTGCCAGCAGCGCATCTAACTCTGGAAACACCATATATTTT. The encoded protein is CASSASNSGNTIYF.